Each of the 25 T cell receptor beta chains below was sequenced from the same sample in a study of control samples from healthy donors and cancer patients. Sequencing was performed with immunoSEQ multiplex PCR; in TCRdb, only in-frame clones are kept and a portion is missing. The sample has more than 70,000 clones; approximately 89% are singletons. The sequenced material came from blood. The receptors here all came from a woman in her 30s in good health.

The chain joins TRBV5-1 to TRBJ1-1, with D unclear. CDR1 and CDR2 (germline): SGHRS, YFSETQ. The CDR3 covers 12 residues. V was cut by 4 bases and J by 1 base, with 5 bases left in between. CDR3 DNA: TGCGCCAGCAGCCTCCAGAACACTGAAGCTTTCTTT. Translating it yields CASSLQNTEAFF.

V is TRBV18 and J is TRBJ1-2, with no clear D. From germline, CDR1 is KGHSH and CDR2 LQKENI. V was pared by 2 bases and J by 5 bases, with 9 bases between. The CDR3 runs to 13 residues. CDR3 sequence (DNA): TGTGCCAGCTCACCAGGCAGGCGATATGGCTACACCTTC. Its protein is CASSPGRRYGYTF. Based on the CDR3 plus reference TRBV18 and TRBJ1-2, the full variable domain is NAGVMQNPRHLVRRRGQEARLRCSPMKGHSHVYWYRQLPEEGLKFMVYLQKENIIDESGMPKERFSAEFPKEGPSILRIQQVVRGDSAAYFCASSPGRRYGYTFGSGTRLTVV.

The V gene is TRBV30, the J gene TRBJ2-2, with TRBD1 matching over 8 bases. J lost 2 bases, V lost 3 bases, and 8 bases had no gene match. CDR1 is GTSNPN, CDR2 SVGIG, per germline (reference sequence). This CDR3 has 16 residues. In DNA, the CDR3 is TGTGCCTGGAGGGGTCAGGGACAGGTCAACACCGGGGAGCTGTTTTTT. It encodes CAWRGQGQVNTGELFF. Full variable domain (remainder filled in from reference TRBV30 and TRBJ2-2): SQTIHQWPATLVQPVGSPLSLECTVEGTSNPNLYWYRQAAGRGLQLLFYSVGIGQISSEVPQNLSASRPQDRQFILSSKKLLLSDSGFYLCAWRGQGQVNTGELFFGEGSRLTVL.

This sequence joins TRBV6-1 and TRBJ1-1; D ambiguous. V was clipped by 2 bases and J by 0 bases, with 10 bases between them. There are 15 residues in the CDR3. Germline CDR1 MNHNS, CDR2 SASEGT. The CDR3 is CASSEYIGMNTEAFF. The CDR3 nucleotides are TGTGCCAGCAGTGAATACATAGGCATGAACACTGAAGCTTTCTTT.

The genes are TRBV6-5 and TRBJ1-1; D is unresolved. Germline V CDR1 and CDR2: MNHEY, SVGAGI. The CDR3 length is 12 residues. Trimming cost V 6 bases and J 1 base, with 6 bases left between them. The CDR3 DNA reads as TGTGCCAGCAGCCAGGCGAACACTGAAGCTTTCTTT. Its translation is CASSQANTEAFF.

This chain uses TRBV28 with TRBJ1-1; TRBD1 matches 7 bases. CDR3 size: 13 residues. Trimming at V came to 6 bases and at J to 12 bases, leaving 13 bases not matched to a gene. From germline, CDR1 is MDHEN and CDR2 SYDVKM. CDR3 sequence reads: CASSSSGTDGTFF. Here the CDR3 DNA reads TGTGCCAGCAGCTCCTCCGGGACAGACGGGACTTTCTTT.

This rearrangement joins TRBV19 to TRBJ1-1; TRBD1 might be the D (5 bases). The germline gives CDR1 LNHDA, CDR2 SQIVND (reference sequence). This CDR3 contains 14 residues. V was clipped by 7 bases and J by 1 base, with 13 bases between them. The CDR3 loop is CASTDGHSNTEAFF. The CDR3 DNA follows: TGTGCCAGTACCGACGGACACTCGAACACTGAAGCTTTCTTT.

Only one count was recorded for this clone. CDR3 sequence (DNA): TGTGCCAGCAGACGGTACAATCAGCCCCAGCATTTT. It yields the protein CASRRYNQPQHF. The rearrangement joins TRBV12-3 or TRBV12-4 to TRBJ1-5; D gene ambiguous. The CDR3 is 12 amino acids. V gave up 6 bases and J gave up 3 bases, with 6 bases separating them.

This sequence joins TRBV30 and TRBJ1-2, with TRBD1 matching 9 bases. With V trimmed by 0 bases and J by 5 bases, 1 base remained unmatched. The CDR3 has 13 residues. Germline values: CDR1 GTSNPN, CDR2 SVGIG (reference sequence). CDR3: CAWSVGQGYGYTF. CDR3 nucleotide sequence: TGTGCCTGGAGTGTTGGACAGGGGTATGGCTACACCTTC.

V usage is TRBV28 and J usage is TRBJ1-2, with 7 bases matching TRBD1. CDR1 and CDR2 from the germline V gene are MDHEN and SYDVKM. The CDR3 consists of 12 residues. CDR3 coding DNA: TGTACAGCGGGACAGTCGGTGTATGGCTACACCTTC. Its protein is CTAGQSVYGYTF.

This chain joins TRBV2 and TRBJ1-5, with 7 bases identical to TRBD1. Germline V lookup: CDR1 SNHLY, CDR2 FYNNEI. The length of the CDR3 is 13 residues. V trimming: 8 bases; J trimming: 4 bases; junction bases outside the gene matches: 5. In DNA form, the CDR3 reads TGTGCCAGCGGCAGGGGGGGGAATCAGCCCCAGCATTTT. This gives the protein CASGRGGNQPQHF.

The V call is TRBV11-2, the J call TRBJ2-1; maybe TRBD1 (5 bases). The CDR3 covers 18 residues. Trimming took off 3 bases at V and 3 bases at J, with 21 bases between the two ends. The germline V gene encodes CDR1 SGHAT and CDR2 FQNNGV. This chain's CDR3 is CASSLGRTRYYYYNEQFF. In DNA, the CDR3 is TGTGCCAGCAGCTTGGGGCGGACGCGGTACTACTACTACAATGAGCAGTTCTTC.

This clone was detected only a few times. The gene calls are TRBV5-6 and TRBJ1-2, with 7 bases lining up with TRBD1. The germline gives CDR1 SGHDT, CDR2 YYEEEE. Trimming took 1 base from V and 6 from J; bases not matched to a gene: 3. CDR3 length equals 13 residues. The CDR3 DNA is TGTGCCAGCAGCTTGCGAGGGGGCGATGGCTACACCTTC. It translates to CASSLRGGDGYTF.

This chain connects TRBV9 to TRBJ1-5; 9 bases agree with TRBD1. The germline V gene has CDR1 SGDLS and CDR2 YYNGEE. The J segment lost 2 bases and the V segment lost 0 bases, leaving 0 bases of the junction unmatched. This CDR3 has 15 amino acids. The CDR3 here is CASSVGTGGNQPQHF. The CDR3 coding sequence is TGTGCCAGCAGCGTAGGGACAGGGGGCAATCAGCCCCAGCATTTT.

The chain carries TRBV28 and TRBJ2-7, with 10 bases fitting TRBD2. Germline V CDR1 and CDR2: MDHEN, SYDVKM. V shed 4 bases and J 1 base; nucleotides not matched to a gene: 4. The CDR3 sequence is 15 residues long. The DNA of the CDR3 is TGTGCCAGCAGTTCAGCTAGCGGGGGTTCCTACGAGCAGTACTTC. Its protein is CASSSASGGSYEQYF. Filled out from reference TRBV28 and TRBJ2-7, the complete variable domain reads DVKVTQSSRYLVKRTGEKVFLECVQDMDHENMFWYRQDPGLGLRLIYFSYDVKMKEKGDIPEGYSVSREKKERFSLILESASTNQTSMYLCASSSASGGSYEQYFGPGTRLTVT.

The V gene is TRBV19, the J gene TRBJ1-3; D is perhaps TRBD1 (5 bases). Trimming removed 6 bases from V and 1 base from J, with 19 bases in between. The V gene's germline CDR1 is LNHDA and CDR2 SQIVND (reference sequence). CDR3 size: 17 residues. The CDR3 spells CASSRETVGGSGNTIYF. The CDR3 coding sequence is TGTGCCAGTAGCCGAGAAACAGTGGGGGGGTCTGGAAACACCATATATTTT.

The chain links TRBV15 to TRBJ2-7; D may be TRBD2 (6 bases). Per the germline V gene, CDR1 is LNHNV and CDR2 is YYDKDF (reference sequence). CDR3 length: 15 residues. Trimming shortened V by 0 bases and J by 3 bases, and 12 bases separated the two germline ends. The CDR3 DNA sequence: TGTGCCACCAGCAGAGATCATACGGGAGTCTACGAGCAGTACTTC. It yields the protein CATSRDHTGVYEQYF.

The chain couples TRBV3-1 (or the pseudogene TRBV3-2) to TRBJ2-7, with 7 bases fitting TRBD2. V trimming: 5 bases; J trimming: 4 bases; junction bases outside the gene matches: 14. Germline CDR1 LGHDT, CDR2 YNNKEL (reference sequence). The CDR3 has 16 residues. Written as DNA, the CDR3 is TGTGCCAGCAGCTTGTTCTCTGCCGGGGGGACTTACGAGCAGTACTTC. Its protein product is CASSLFSAGGTYEQYF.

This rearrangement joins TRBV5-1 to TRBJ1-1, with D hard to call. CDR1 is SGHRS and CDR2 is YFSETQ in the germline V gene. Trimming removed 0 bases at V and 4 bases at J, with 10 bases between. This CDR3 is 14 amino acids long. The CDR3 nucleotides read TGCGCCAGCAGCTTGGAAGACGGTATCACTGAAGCTTTCTTT. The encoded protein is CASSLEDGITEAFF.

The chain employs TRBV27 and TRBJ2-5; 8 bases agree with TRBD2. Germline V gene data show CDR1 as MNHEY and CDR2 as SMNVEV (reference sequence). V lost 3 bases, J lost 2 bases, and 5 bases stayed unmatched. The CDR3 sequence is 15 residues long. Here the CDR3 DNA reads TGTGCCAGCAGTTTGGGACTAGTTGGGCAAGAGACCCAGTACTTC. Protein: CASSLGLVGQETQYF.

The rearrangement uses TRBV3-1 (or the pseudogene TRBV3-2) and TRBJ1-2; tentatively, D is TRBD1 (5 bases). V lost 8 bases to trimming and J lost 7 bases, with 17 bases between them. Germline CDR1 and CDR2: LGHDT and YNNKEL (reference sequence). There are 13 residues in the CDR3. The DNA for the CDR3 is TGTGCCAGCTCTTTTCAGGGTCAGGGTGGCTACACCTTC. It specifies CASSFQGQGGYTF.

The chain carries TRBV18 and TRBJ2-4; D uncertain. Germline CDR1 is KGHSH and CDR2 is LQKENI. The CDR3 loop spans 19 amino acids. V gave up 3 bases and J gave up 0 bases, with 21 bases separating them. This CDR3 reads CASSPNSPNPIVAKNIQYF. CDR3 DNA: TGTGCCAGCTCACCGAACAGCCCAAACCCTATAGTAGCCAAAAACATTCAGTACTTC. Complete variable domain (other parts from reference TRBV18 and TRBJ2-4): NAGVMQNPRHLVRRRGQEARLRCSPMKGHSHVYWYRQLPEEGLKFMVYLQKENIIDESGMPKERFSAEFPKEGPSILRIQQVVRGDSAAYFCASSPNSPNPIVAKNIQYFGAGTRLSVL.

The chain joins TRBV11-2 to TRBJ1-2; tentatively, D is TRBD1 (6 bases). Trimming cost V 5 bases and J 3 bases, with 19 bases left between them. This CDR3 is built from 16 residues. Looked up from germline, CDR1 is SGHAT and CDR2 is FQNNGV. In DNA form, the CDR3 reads TGTGCCAGCAGCCCCCCCCTGAGGGGGGGCGACTATGGCTACACCTTC. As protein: CASSPPLRGGDYGYTF.

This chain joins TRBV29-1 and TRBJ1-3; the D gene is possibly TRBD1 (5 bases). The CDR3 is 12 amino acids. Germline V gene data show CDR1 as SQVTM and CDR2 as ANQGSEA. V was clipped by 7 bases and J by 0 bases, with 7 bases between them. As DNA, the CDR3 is TGCAGCGCAGGGTACTCTGGAAACACCATATATTTT. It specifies CSAGYSGNTIYF.

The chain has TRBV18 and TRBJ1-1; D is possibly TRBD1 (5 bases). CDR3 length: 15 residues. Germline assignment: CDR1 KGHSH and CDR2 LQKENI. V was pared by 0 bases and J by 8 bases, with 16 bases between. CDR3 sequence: CASSPPSGPGREAFF. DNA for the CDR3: TGTGCCAGCTCACCACCCTCAGGGCCCGGGCGCGAAGCTTTCTTT.